Listed here is a single TCR beta chain. Its recognized antigen is unknown. Base qualities are not provided; no much larger clone lies one nucleotide away. Each PCR received spiked-in synthetic TCR analog templates so that absolute template abundance could be estimated from read counts. TCRbeta CDR3 regions were amplified from genomic DNA with bias-controlled V and J gene primers using the immunoSEQ assay. Rearranged TCRbeta segments were sequenced at approximately 20X coverage. The study's own analysis went as follows. Clustering was used to correct sequencing errors, and CDR3s were annotated against IMGT so that V, D and J genes could be assigned. Downstream analyses used only productive TCRbeta rearrangements, leaving out any out-of-frame or stop-codon sequences. Clonality was calculated as one minus the Shannon entropy normalized by the log of the number of unique productive sequences. Clones differing between time points or between blood and tumor were identified using Fisher's exact test with Benjamini-Hochberg correction, with an adjusted p below 0.01 applied as the threshold. The clones in this table, taken by TCRdb from immuneACCESS, are in-frame only. Not every clone is retained; where verified, under half of the shortfall comes from an unresolved V gene, and the cause of the rest is unknown. V and J calls and clone size are those listed in that table; D and trimming were worked out from the DNA. The sample contains approximately 71,000 clones, about 83% of them found a single time. Of the sample, roughly 9% is held by the ten largest clones.

These data are taken from a study of PD-L1 blockade in urothelial cancer (dated by TCRdb to the late 2010s). Regarding the research as a whole: All patients started therapy around 2014 and received atezolizumab 1,200 mg intravenously every 3 weeks. About 90% of the roughly 29 patients were identified as males with urothelial cancer of bladder origin, and a prior smoking history was reported by 18 of 29 patients. Patients had an ECOG performance status of 0 or 1 and had received between 0 and 3 prior chemotherapy regimens. Blood samples were analyzed at 3 weeks after treatment start (second dose) and at 6 weeks after treatment start. Blood samples gave a median of about 130,000 T cells and tens of thousands of unique TCRs, with a median clonality of approximately 0.078. Somatic, immune and clinical correlates of response to PD-L1 blockade with atezolizumab in urothelial cancer were the focus of an exploratory multi-omic analysis. TCR sequencing covered pretreatment tumor samples and matched, serially collected peripheral blood taken before and after atezolizumab treatment. Progression-free survival longer than 6 months counted as durable clinical benefit, and TCR features were additionally tested against both progression-free and overall survival. In the same patients who had TCR sequencing, pretreatment tumors also underwent whole exome sequencing and RNA sequencing. Several patients achieved durable clinical benefit and some 21 did not. Under 30 patients had pretreatment blood TCR-seq, about 24 had at least one posttreatment blood collection, and about 24 had tumor TCR-seq.

The study at large found these results: Improved progression-free and overall survival was associated with having pretreatment peripheral blood TCR clonality below the median. Greater expansion of tumor-associated TCR clones in peripheral blood 3 weeks after the start of treatment was observed in patients with durable benefit (n of about 21, p = 0.022). Small sample size (n ≈ 27) and many exploratory analyses mean the results are intended to be hypothesis-generating.

The meaning of the sample's time point label: pretreatment peripheral blood. A cohort of approximately 31 patients with locally advanced or metastatic urothelial carcinoma, treated at Memorial Sloan Kettering on a trial protocol, was included. Peripheral blood mononuclear cells were collected pretreatment and during treatment, with between 1 and 8 total time points per patient. The Qiagen DNeasy Blood extraction kit was used to purify genomic DNA from total PBMCs and from tumor samples. Collected pretreatment and during treatment, PBMCs were isolated and stored as previously described. The material was PBMCs, obtained around atezolizumab (anti-PD-L1) treatment. The clonotype was recovered from a woman in her 70s with urothelial cancer.

The CDR3 reads as follows: CASSLLKGRTSGRVTDTQYF. The DNA is as follows: TGTGCCAGCAGCCTCCTTAAAGGGCGGACTAGCGGGAGGGTAACAGATACGCAGTATTTT. Rearrangement joined TRBV7-3 to TRBJ2-3, and 15 junction bases match TRBD2. V lost 5 bases and J lost 3 bases, and the count of bases not matched to a germline gene is 15. The CDR3 measures 20 amino acids from cysteine to phenylalanine. CDR3 DNA is the only sequence kept; it has 60 bases, read in frame from the first base. From the germline V gene, CDR1 is SGHTA and CDR2 is FQGTGA.